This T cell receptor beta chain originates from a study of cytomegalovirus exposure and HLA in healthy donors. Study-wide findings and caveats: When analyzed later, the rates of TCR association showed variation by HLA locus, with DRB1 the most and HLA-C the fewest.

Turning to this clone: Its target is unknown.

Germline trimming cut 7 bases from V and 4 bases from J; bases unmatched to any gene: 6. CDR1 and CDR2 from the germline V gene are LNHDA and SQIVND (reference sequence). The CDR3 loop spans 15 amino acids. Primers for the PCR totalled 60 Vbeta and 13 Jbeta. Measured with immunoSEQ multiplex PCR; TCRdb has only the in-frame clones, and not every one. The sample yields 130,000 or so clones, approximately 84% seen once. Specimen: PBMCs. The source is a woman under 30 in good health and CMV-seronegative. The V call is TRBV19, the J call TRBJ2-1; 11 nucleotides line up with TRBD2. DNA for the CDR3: TGTGCCAGTACTGATGGGACTAGCGGATACAATGAGCAGTTCTTC. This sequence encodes CASTDGTSGYNEQFF.